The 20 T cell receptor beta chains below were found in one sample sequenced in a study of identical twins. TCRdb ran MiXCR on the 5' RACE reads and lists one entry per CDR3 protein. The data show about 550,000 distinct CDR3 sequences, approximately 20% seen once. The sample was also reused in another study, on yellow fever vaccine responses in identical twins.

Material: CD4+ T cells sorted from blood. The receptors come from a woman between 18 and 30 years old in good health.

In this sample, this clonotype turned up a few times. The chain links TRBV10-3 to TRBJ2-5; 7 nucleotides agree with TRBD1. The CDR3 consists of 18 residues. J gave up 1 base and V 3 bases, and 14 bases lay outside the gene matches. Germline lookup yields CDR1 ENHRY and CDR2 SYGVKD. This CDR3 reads CAISDLWKGALAQETQYF. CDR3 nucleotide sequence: TGTGCCATCAGTGATCTCTGGAAGGGGGCGCTGGCCCAAGAGACCCAGTACTTC.

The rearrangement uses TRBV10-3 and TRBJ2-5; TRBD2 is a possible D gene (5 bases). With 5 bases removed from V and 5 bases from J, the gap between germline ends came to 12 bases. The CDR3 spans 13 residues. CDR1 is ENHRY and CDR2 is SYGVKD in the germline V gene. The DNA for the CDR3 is TGTGCCATCAGTAGAGGGTCCCCGGAGACCCAGTACTTC. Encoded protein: CAISRGSPETQYF.

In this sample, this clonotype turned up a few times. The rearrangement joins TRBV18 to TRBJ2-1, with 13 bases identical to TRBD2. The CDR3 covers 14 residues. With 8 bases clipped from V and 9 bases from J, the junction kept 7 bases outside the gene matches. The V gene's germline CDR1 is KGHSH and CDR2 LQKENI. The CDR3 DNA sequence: TGTGCCAGCCTCCCGGGACTAGCGGGAATTGAGCAGTTCTTC. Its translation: CASLPGLAGIEQFF.

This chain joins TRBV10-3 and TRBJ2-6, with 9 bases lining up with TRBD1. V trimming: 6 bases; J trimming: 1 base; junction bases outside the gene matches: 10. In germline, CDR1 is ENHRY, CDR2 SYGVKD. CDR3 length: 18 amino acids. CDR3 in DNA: TGTGCCATCAGGACACCGGGACAGGGTCTTTCTGGGGCCAACGTCCTGACTTTC. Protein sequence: CAIRTPGQGLSGANVLTF.

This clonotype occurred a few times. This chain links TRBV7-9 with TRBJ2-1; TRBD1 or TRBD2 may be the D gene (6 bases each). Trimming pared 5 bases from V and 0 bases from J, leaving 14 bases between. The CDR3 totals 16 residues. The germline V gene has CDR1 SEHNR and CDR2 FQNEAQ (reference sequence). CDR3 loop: CASSLWGASSYNEQFF. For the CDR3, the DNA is TGTGCCAGCAGCCTTTGGGGGGCTAGCTCCTACAATGAGCAGTTCTTC.

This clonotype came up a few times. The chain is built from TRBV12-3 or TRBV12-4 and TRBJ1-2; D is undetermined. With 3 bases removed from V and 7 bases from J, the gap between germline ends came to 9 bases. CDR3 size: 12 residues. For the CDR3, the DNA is TGTGCCAGCAGTTTCGACTCTACTGGCTACACCTTC. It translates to CASSFDSTGYTF.

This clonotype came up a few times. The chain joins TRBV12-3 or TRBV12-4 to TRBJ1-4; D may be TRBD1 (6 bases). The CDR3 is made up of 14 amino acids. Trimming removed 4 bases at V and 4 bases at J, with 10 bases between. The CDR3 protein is CASSSDRSNEKLFF. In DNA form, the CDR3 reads TGTGCCAGCAGTTCAGACAGGAGTAATGAAAAACTGTTTTTT.

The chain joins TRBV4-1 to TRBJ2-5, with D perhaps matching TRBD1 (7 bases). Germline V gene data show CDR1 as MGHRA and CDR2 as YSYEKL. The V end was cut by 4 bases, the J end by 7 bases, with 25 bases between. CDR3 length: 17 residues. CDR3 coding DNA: TGCGCCAGCAGCCCACGCCTGGGACAGCGGGCGGTAGGGACCCAGTACTTC. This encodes CASSPRLGQRAVGTQYF.

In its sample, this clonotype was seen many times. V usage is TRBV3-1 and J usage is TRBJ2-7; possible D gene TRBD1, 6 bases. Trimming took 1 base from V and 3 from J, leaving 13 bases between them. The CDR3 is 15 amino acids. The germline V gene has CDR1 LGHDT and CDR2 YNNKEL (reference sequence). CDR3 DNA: TGTGCCAGCAGCCAAGGGGATACAGGGAGCTACGAGCAGTACGTC. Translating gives CASSQGDTGSYEQYV.

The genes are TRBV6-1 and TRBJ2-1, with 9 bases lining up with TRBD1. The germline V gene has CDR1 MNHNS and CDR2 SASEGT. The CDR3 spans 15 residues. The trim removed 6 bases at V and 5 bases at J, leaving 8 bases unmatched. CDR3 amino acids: CASSPSGQGNNEQFF. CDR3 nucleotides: TGTGCCAGCAGCCCTTCGGGACAGGGCAACAATGAGCAGTTCTTC.

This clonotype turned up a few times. The CDR3 here is CASSLWEGSHEQYF. The CDR3 coding sequence is TGTGCCAGCAGCCTATGGGAGGGCAGCCACGAGCAGTACTTC. The rearrangement links TRBV7-2 to TRBJ2-7; 7 positions agree with TRBD2. The CDR3 spans 14 residues. Germline lookup yields CDR1 SGHTA and CDR2 FQGNSA. J lost 5 bases, V lost 5 bases, and 9 bases had no gene match.

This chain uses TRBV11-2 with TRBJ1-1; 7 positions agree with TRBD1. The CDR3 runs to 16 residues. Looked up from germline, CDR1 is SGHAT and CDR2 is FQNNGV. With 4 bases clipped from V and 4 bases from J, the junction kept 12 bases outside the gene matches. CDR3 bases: TGTGCCAGCAGCTCGCAAAAACAGGGGCTAGGCACTGAAGCTTTCTTT. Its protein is CASSSQKQGLGTEAFF.

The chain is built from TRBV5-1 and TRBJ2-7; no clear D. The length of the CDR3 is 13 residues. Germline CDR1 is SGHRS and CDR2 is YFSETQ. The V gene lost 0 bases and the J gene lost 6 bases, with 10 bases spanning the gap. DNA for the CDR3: TGCGCCAGCAGCTTGGCGCCCGTTGGCGAGCAGTACTTC. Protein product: CASSLAPVGEQYF. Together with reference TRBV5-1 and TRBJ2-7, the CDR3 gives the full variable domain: KAGVTQTPRYLIKTRGQQVTLSCSPISGHRSVSWYQQTPGQGLQFLFEYFSETQRNKGNFPGRFSGRQFSNSRSEMNVSTLELGDSALYLCASSLAPVGEQYFGPGTRLTVT.

The CDR3: CASSVRESGTGELFF. The CDR3 nucleotides are TGTGCCAGCAGCGTACGGGAGAGCGGCACCGGGGAGCTGTTTTTT. The gene calls are TRBV9 and TRBJ2-2; D possibly corresponds to TRBD2 (6 bases). The CDR3 spans 15 residues. CDR1 is SGDLS, CDR2 YYNGEE, per germline. Trimming removed 1 base from V and 4 bases from J, with 11 bases in between.

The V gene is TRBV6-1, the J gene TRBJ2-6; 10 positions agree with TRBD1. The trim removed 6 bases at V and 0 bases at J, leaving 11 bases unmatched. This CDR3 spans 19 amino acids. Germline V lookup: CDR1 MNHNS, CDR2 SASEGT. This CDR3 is CASSPGTGDLFSGANVLTF. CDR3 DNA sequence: TGTGCCAGCAGCCCCGGGACAGGGGACCTCTTCTCTGGGGCCAACGTCCTGACTTTC.

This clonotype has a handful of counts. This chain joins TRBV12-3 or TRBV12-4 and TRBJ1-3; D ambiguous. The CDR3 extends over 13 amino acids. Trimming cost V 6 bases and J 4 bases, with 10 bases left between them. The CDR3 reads CASSHLFGNTIYF. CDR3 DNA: TGTGCCAGCAGCCACCTATTCGGAAACACCATATATTTT.

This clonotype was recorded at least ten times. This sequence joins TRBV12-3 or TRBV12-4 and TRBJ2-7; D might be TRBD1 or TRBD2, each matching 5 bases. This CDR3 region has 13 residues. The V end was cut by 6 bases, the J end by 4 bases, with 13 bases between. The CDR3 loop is CASSLRGGYEQYV. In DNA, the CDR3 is TGTGCCAGCAGCCTACGGGGCGGATACGAGCAGTACGTC.

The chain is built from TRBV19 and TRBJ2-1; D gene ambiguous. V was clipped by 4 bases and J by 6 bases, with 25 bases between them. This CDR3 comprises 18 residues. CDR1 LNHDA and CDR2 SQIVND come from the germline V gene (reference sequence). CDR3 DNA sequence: TGTGCCAGTAGTACTAACCCTCCGCCTACCACATGGGGCAATGAGCAGTTCTTC. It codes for CASSTNPPPTTWGNEQFF.

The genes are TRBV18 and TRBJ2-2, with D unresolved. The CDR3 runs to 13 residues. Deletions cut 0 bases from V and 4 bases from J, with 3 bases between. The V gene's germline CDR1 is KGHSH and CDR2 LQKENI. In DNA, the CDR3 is TGTGCCAGCTCACCACCGACCACCGGGGAGCTGTTTTTT. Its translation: CASSPPTTGELFF. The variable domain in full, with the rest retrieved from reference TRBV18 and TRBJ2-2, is NAGVMQNPRHLVRRRGQEARLRCSPMKGHSHVYWYRQLPEEGLKFMVYLQKENIIDESGMPKERFSAEFPKEGPSILRIQQVVRGDSAAYFCASSPPTTGELFFGEGSRLTVL.

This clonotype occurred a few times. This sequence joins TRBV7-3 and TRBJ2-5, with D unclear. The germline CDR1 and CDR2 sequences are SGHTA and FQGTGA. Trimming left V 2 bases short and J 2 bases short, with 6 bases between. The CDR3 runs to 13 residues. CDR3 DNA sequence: TGTGCCAGCAGCTTAGCTAGACAAGAGACCCAGTACTTC. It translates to CASSLARQETQYF.